Described below is a single T cell receptor beta chain sequence and its context. The sample is drawn from a study of blood T cell repertoires in COVID-19. About the study: Researchers got acute and convalescent COVID-19 samples from the United States, Italy and Spain. T cells, B-cell-depleted T cells, or PBMCs supplied cDNA or gDNA.

Original analysis: By means of reference gene primer amplification, nucleated cell counts were estimated. TCRdb's table, derived via immunoSEQ multiplex PCR, lists solely in-frame clones and lacks some. The DNA was the basis for D and trimming; V, J and clone size are from that table. The sample lists roughly 380,000 clones, roughly 77% occurring once. The CDR3 runs to 15 residues. Germline CDR1 MNHEY, CDR2 SMNVEV (reference sequence). Unmatched junction bases numbered 2, after V lost 2 bases and J lost 2 bases. The rearrangement uses TRBV27 and TRBJ2-7; 11 nucleotides line up with TRBD2. Source material: peripheral blood. The clonotype was recovered from a human donor with acute or convalescent COVID-19. The donor label of this sample is uncertain. CDR3 coding DNA: TGTGCCAGCAGTTTAAAGACTAGCGGGGCCTACGAGCAGTACTTC. This encodes CASSLKTSGAYEQYF.